This T cell receptor beta chain was identified during a study of identical twins. This clonotype occurred many times. No antigen is known for it. One entry per CDR3 protein results from TCRdb running MiXCR on the 5' RACE reads. The repertoire holds 500,000 to 700,000 distinct CDR3 sequences, with 7.1% as singletons. The CDR3 runs 16 residues. Germline loops: CDR1 SNHLY, CDR2 FYNNEI. V gave up 5 bases and J gave up 0 bases, with 11 bases separating them. Notes on the study in general: Researchers reported weaker excess twin sharing in beta out-of-frame sequences. Abundant cord blood beta clonotypes carried fewer insertions; memory repertoires showed none. Twin-shared out-of-frame alpha sequences were enriched for low generation probability.

These data also featured in a second study, about yellow fever vaccine responses in identical twins. As that report states: A vaccine T cell response that seemed partly convergent and partly personalized was reported in twins.

The chain joins TRBV2 to TRBJ2-6; TRBD1 is a possible D gene (5 bases). The sample was PBMCs. This receptor was taken from a woman between 18 and 30 years old in good health. The CDR3 reads CASSKDTGSGANVLTF. The CDR3 DNA sequence: TGTGCCAGCAGTAAGGACACGGGCTCTGGGGCCAACGTCCTGACTTTC.